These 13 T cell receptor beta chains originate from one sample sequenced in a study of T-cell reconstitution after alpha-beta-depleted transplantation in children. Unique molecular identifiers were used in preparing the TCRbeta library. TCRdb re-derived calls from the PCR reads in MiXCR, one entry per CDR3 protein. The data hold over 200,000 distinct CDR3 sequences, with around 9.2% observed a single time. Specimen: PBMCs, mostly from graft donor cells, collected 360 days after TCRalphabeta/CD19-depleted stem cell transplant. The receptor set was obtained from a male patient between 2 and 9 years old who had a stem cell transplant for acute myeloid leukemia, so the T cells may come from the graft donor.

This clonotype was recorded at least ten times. CDR3 residues: CASSPPGGIGTDTQYF. DNA for the CDR3: TGTGCCAGCTCACCACCCGGCGGGATTGGCACAGATACGCAGTATTTT. V usage is TRBV18 and J usage is TRBJ2-3, with D possibly TRBD2 on 6 matching bases. CDR1 and CDR2 from the germline V gene are KGHSH and LQKENI. The V end lost 0 bases, the J end lost 1 base, and 11 bases lay between the germline ends. This CDR3 is built from 16 residues.

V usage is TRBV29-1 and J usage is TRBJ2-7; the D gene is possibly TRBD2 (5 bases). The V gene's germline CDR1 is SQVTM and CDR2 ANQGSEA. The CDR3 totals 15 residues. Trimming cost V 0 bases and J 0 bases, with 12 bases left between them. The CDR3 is CSVEERGPSSYEQYF. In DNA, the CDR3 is TGCAGCGTTGAAGAAAGAGGGCCTAGCTCCTACGAGCAGTACTTC.

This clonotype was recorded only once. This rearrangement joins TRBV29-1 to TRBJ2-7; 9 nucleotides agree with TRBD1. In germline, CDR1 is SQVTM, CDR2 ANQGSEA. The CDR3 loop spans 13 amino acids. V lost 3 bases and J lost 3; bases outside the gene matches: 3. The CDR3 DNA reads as TGCAGCGTTGAGGGACAGGGACACTACGAGCAGTACTTC. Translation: CSVEGQGHYEQYF.

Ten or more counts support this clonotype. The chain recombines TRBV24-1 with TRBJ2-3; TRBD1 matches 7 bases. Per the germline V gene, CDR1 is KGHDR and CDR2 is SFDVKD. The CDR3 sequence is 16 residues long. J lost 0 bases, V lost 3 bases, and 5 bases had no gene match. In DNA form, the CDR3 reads TGTGCCACCAGTGATCCCGGGGACAGAAGCACAGATACGCAGTATTTT. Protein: CATSDPGDRSTDTQYF.

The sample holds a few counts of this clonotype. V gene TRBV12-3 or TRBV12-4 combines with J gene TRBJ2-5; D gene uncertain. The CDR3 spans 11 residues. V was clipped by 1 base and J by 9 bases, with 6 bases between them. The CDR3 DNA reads TGTGCCAGCAGTTTAGGACGGGCCCAGTACTTC. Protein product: CASSLGRAQYF.

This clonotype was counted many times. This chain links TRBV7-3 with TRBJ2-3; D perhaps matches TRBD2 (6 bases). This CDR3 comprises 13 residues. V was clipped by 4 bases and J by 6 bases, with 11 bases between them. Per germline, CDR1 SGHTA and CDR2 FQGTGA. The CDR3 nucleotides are TGTGCCAGCAGCTCCCCGGGGGAGGATACGCAGTATTTT. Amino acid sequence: CASSSPGEDTQYF.

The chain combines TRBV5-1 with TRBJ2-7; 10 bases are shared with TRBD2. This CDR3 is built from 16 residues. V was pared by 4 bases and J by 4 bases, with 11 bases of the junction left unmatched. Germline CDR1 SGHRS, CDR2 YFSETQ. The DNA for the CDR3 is TGCGCCAGCAGCCCTGGACTAGCGGTACCTTCGTACGAGCAGTACTTC. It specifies CASSPGLAVPSYEQYF.

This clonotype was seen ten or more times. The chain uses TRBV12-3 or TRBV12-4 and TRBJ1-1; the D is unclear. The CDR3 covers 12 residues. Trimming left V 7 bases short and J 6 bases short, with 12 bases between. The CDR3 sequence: CASTLDPSEAFF. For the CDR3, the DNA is TGTGCCAGCACCCTGGACCCCTCTGAAGCTTTCTTT.

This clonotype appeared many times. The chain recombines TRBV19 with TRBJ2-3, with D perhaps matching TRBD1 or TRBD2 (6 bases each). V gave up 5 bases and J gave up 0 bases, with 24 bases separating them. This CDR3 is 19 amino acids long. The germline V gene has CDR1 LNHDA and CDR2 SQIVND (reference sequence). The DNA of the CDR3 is TGTGCCAGTAGTTTCCTCCGGGGGACACGCACCACTAGCACAGATACGCAGTATTTT. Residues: CASSFLRGTRTTSTDTQYF.

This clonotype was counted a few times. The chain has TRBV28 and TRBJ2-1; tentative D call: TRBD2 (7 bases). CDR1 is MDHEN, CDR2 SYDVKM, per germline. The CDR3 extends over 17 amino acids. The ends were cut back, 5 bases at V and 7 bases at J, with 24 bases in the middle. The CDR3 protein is CASSRTGGPLIKNEQFF. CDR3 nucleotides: TGTGCCAGCAGTAGAACGGGGGGCCCCCTCATCAAAAATGAGCAGTTCTTC.

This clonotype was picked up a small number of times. The CDR3 reads CASSALAGGFGQYF. The CDR3 DNA reads as TGTGCCAGCAGCGCACTAGCGGGGGGCTTTGGGCAGTATTTT. The chain recombines TRBV7-9 with TRBJ2-3; 12 bases fit TRBD2. This CDR3 spans 14 amino acids. Per germline, CDR1 SEHNR and CDR2 FQNEAQ (reference sequence). V shed 5 bases and J 11 bases; nucleotides not matched to a gene: 8.

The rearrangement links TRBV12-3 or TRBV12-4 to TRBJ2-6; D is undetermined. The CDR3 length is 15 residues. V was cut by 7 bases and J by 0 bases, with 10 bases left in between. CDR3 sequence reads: CASTLRASGANVLTF. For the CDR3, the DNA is TGTGCCAGCACCCTGAGAGCCTCTGGGGCCAACGTCCTGACTTTC.

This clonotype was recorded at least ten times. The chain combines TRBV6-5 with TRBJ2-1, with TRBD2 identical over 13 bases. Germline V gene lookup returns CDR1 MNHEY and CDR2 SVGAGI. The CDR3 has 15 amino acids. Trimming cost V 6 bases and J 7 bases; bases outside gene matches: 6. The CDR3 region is CASSTGLAGVNEQFF. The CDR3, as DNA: TGTGCCAGCAGCACCGGACTAGCGGGGGTAAATGAGCAGTTCTTC.